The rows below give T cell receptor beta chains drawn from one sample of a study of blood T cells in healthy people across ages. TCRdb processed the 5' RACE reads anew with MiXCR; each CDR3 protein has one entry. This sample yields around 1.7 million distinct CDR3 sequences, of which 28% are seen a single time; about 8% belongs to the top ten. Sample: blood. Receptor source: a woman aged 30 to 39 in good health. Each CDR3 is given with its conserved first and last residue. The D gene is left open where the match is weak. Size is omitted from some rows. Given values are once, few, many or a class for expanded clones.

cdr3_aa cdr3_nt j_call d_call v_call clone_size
CASSLARGGLDTQYF TGTGCCAGCAGTTTGGCCCGAGGGGGACTAGATACGCAGTATTTT TRBJ2-3 NA TRBV12-3/TRBV12-4 once
CASSDAGTSGGYEQFF TGTGCCAGCAGTGATGCCGGGACTAGCGGGGGATATGAGCAGTTCTTC TRBJ2-1 TRBD2 TRBV6-1 few
CASSRAGDDSPLHF TGTGCCAGCAGTCGTGCAGGGGACGATTCACCCCTCCACTTT TRBJ1-6 NA TRBV25-1 few
CASRSPGGGYGEQYF TGTGCCAGCAGGTCCCCCGGGGGGGGGTACGGCGAGCAGTACTTC TRBJ2-7 TRBD2 TRBV28 NA
CASSRGQGTEKLFF TGTGCCAGCAGCAGGGGACAGGGGACTGAAAAACTGTTTTTT TRBJ1-4 TRBD1 TRBV7-3 many
CSARPLGGGLLSYEQYF TGCAGTGCTAGACCCCTCGGCGGGGGCCTACTCTCCTACGAGCAGTACTTC TRBJ2-7 NA TRBV20-1 few
CASSSGDRAPYEQYF TGTGCCAGCAGTTCCGGGGACCGCGCCCCCTACGAGCAGTACTTC TRBJ2-7 NA TRBV6-6 few
CATSSRQGIGQPQHF TGTGCCACCAGCAGCCGACAGGGCATCGGTCAGCCCCAGCATTTT TRBJ1-5 TRBD1 TRBV15 NA
CAWSVRIGYTF TGTGCCTGGAGTGTACGTATCGGCTACACCTTC TRBJ1-2 NA TRBV30 NA
CSVEETSGRATGELFF TGCAGCGTTGAGGAGACTAGCGGGAGGGCCACCGGGGAGCTGTTTTTT TRBJ2-2 TRBD2 TRBV29-1 NA
CASSSPPENEQFF TGTGCCAGCAGCTCCCCCCCCGAAAATGAGCAGTTCTTC TRBJ2-1 NA TRBV7-2 NA
CASSPETGGSNEQFF TGTGCCAGCAGTCCCGAGACAGGGGGGAGTAATGAGCAGTTCTTC TRBJ2-1 TRBD1 TRBV6-2/TRBV6-3 NA
CASSPGEGGYEQYF TGTGCCAGCAGCCCGGGGGAGGGGGGGTACGAGCAGTACTTC TRBJ2-7 NA TRBV7-2 NA
CSASGLGNEQFF TGCAGTGCTAGTGGACTAGGGAATGAGCAGTTCTTC TRBJ2-1 TRBD2 TRBV20-1 few
CASSYSTGPNTEAFF TGTGCCAGCAGTTACTCGACGGGGCCGAACACTGAAGCTTTCTTT TRBJ1-1 NA TRBV6-5 NA
CSARVTTESPLHF TGCAGTGCTAGAGTCACAACAGAATCACCCCTCCACTTT TRBJ1-6 NA TRBV20-1 NA
CASKVDSRGTGTQYF TGTGCCAGCAAGGTGGACAGTAGGGGGACGGGTACGCAGTATTTT TRBJ2-3 NA TRBV6-1 NA
CASSYSRQGISEAFF TGTGCCAGCAGTTACTCGAGACAGGGAATTTCTGAAGCTTTCTTT TRBJ1-1 TRBD1 TRBV6-5 NA
CASSVGGLAATDTQYF TGTGCCAGCAGCGTAGGAGGACTAGCGGCCACAGATACGCAGTATTTT TRBJ2-3 TRBD2 TRBV9 few
CSVEKGAPYEQYF TGCAGCGTTGAGAAAGGGGCCCCCTACGAGCAGTACTTC TRBJ2-7 NA TRBV29-1 many
CVSSLTAGNEQFF TGTGTCAGCAGCTTAACCGCGGGGAATGAGCAGTTCTTC TRBJ2-1 NA TRBV7-9 NA
CASGLSGQGGYQETQYF TGTGCCAGCGGTTTATCCGGACAGGGGGGATACCAAGAGACCCAGTACTTC TRBJ2-5 TRBD1 TRBV27 NA
CASSLDQREAQETQYF TGTGCCAGCAGCTTAGACCAGCGGGAGGCCCAAGAGACCCAGTACTTC TRBJ2-5 TRBD2 TRBV7-2 NA
CASSQSWTGTDTQYF TGTGCCAGCAGTCAATCATGGACGGGCACAGATACGCAGTATTTT TRBJ2-3 NA TRBV28 NA
CASKSQGIDGELFF TGTGCCAGCAAGTCCCAGGGGATCGACGGTGAGCTGTTTTTT TRBJ2-2 NA TRBV3-1 NA
CASSLRVTGETQYF TGTGCCAGCAGCCTCCGGGTGACAGGGGAGACCCAGTACTTC TRBJ2-5 TRBD1 TRBV3-1 few
CASSSTSERYNEQFF TGCGCCAGCAGCTCGACTAGCGAGCGTTACAATGAGCAGTTCTTC TRBJ2-1 TRBD2 TRBV5-1 NA
CSSSSGLAKNIQYF TGTTCCAGCAGCTCGGGGTTAGCCAAAAACATTCAGTACTTC TRBJ2-4 NA TRBV7-8 NA
CSAERGLGYGYTF TGCAGTGCTGAAAGGGGGCTTGGCTATGGCTACACCTTC TRBJ1-2 TRBD1 TRBV20-1 NA
CASSSKFSGKRPDNEQFF TGTGCCAGCAGCTCCAAGTTTAGCGGGAAGCGACCGGACAATGAGCAGTTCTTC TRBJ2-1 TRBD2 TRBV3-1 NA
CASSWEAGNTEAFF TGCGCCAGCAGCTGGGAGGCGGGGAACACTGAAGCTTTCTTT TRBJ1-1 NA TRBV5-1 NA
CASSDSPGKTDTQYF TGTGCCAGCAGCGATAGCCCAGGGAAGACAGATACGCAGTATTTT TRBJ2-3 NA TRBV9 NA
CASSQGWASYNEQFF TGCGCCAGCAGCCAAGGGTGGGCCTCCTACAATGAGCAGTTCTTC TRBJ2-1 NA TRBV4-1 few
CASSGDVANRATEAFF TGTGCCAGCAGCGGGGACGTGGCAAATAGGGCCACTGAAGCTTTCTTT TRBJ1-1 NA TRBV7-9 few
CSANGGEGTEAFF TGCAGTGCTAATGGGGGGGAGGGCACTGAAGCTTTCTTT TRBJ1-1 NA TRBV20-1 NA
CATSDPGLAGSGQFF TGTGCCACCAGTGATCCGGGACTAGCGGGATCAGGGCAGTTCTTC TRBJ2-1 TRBD2 TRBV10-3 few
CASSPPNDNEQFF TGTGCCAGCAGCCCCCCTAATGACAATGAGCAGTTCTTC TRBJ2-1 NA TRBV7-3 NA
CATSDARDSQETQYF TGTGCCACCAGTGATGCCCGGGACAGCCAAGAGACCCAGTACTTC TRBJ2-5 TRBD1 TRBV24-1 NA
CATSDCSGGTYEQYF TGTGCCACCAGTGATTGTTCAGGGGGCACCTACGAGCAGTACTTC TRBJ2-7 TRBD1 TRBV24-1 NA
CASSAPFDRELRGYTF TGTGCCAGCAGTGCCCCATTCGACAGGGAGCTTAGAGGCTACACCTTC TRBJ1-2 TRBD1 TRBV25-1 NA
CASRRGGQVTDTQYF TGTGCCAGCAGGAGGGGGGGACAGGTCACAGATACGCAGTATTTT TRBJ2-3 NA TRBV2 few
CAWRGGAYNEQYF TGTGCCTGGAGAGGGGGTGCCTACAATGAGCAGTACTTC TRBJ2-7 NA TRBV30 NA
CASSEVRGGPGANVLTF TGTGCCAGCAGTGAGGTGCGGGGGGGCCCTGGGGCCAACGTCCTGACTTTC TRBJ2-6 TRBD2 TRBV6-1 NA
CSTKQRGADYNEQFF TGCAGCACCAAACAGAGAGGAGCGGACTACAATGAGCAGTTCTTC TRBJ2-1 NA TRBV20-1 NA